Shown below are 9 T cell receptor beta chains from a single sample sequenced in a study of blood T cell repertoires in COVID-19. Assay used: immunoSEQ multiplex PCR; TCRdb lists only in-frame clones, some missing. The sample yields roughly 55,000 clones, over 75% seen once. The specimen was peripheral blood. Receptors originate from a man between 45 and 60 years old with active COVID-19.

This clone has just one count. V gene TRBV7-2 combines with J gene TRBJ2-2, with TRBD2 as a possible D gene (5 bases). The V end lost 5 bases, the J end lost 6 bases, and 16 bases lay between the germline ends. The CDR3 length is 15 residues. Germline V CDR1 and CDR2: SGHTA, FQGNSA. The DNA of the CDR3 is TGTGCCAGCAGCACTTCTAGCCCATGGCCCGGGGAGCTGTTTTTT. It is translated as CASSTSSPWPGELFF.

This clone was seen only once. This CDR3 is CASSLISIGGNSPLHF. CDR3 coding DNA: TGTGCCAGCAGCTTGATTTCGATCGGGGGTAATTCACCCCTCCACTTT. The V call is TRBV5-5, the J call TRBJ1-6; possible D gene TRBD1, 5 bases. This CDR3 has 16 residues. V was shortened by 1 base and J by 6 bases, with 14 bases between the two germline ends. CDR1 is SGHKS, CDR2 YYEKEE, per germline (reference sequence).

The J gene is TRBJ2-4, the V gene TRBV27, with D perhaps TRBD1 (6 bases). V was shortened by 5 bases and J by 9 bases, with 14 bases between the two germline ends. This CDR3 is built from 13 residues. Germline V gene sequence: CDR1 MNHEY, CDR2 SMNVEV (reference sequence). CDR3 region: CASSIDRFTIQYF. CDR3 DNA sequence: TGTGCCAGCAGTATCGACAGGTTTACCATTCAGTACTTC.

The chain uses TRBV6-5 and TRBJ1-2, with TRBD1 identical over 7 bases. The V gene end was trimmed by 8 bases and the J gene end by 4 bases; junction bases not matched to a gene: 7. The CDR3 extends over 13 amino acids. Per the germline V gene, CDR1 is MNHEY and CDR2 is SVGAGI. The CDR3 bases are TGTGCCAGCTGGGGACAGTCCATCTATGGCTACACCTTC. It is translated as CASWGQSIYGYTF.

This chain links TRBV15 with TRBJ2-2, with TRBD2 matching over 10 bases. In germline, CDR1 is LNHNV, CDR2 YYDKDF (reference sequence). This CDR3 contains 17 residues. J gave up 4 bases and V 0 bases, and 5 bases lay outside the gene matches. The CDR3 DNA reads TGTGCCACCAGCAGAGATGGGAGCGGGGGGGCCACCGGGGAGCTGTTTTTT. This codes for CATSRDGSGGATGELFF.

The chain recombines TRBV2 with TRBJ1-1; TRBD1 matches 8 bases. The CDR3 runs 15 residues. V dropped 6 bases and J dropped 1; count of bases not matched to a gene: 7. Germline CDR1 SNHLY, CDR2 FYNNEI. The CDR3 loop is CASSKNRGGNTEAFF. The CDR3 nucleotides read TGTGCCAGCAGCAAAAACAGGGGGGGGAACACTGAAGCTTTCTTT. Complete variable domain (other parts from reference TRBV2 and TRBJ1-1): EPEVTQTPSHQVTQMGQEVILRCVPISNHLYFYWYRQILGQKVEFLVSFYNNEISEKSEIFDDQFSVERPDGSNFTLKIRSTKLEDSAMYFCASSKNRGGNTEAFFGQGTRLTVV.

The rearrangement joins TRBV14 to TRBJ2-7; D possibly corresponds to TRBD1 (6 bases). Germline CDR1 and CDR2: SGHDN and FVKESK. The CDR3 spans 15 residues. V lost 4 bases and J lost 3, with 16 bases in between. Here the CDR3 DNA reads TGTGCCAGCAGCCGACGTGAAAAGGGACACTACGAGCAGTACTTC. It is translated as CASSRREKGHYEQYF.

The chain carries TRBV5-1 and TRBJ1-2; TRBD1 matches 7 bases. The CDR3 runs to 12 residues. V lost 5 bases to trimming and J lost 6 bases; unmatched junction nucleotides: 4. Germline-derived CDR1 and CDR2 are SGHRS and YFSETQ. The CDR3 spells CASSGQGDGYTF. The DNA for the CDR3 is TGCGCCAGCAGTGGGCAGGGGGATGGCTACACCTTC.

CDR3 protein: CASSADPLAGGQNEQFF. The CDR3 DNA reads as TGCGCCAGCAGTGCAGATCCACTAGCGGGGGGGCAGAATGAGCAGTTCTTC. The V call is TRBV10-2, the J call TRBJ2-1; 13 positions match TRBD2. The CDR3 contains 17 residues. J gave up 7 bases and V 4 bases, and 10 bases lay outside the gene matches. Germline CDR1 is WSHSY and CDR2 is SAAADI.